The entry below gives a single TCR beta chain sequence along with its context. The antigen remains unidentified. These data are taken from a study of T cell responses to AZD1222 COVID-19 vaccine. Study-level results: Baseline serostatus was positive in only six AZD1222 recipients.

V lost 3 bases to trimming and J lost 2 bases, with 8 bases between them. The CDR3 runs to 14 residues. Germline values: CDR1 KGHSH, CDR2 LQKENI. The table came from immunoSEQ multiplex PCR; TCRdb's copy has only in-frame clones and leaves some out. Of about 150,000 clones in the sample, 90% were seen once. V gene TRBV18 combines with J gene TRBJ2-4; no clear D. Here the sequenced sample was peripheral blood, taken 28 days after the second AZD1222 dose. The receptor was derived from an adult who received the AZD1222 COVID-19 vaccine. The CDR3 protein is CASSPAVSKNIQYF. CDR3 in DNA: TGTGCCAGCTCACCCGCGGTGTCCAAAAACATTCAGTACTTC.